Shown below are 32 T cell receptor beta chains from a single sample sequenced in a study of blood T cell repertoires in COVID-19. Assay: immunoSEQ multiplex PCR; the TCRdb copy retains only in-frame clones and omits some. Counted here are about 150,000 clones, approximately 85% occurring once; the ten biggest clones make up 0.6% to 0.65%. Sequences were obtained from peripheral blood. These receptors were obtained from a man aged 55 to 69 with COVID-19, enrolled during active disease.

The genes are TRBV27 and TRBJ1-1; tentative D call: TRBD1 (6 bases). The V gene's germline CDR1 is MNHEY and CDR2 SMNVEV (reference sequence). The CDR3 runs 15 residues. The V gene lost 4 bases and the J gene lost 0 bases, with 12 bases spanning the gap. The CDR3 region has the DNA TGTGCCAGCAGTTCCGCAGGGGCAATGAACACTGAAGCTTTCTTT. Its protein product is CASSSAGAMNTEAFF.

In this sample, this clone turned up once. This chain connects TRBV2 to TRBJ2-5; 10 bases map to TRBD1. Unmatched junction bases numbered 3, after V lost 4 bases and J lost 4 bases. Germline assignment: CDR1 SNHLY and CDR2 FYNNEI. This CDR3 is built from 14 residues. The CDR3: CASSGDRGPETQYF. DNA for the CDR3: TGTGCCAGCAGTGGAGACAGGGGGCCAGAGACCCAGTACTTC. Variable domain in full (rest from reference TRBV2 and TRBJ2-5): EPEVTQTPSHQVTQMGQEVILRCVPISNHLYFYWYRQILGQKVEFLVSFYNNEISEKSEIFDDQFSVERPDGSNFTLKIRSTKLEDSAMYFCASSGDRGPETQYFGPGTRLLVL.

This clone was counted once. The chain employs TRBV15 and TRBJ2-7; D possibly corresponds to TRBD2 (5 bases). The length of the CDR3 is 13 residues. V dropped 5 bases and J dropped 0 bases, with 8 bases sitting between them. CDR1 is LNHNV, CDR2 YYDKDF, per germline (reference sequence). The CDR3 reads CATSGRASYEQYF. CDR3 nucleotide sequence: TGTGCCACCAGCGGGAGAGCCTCCTACGAGCAGTACTTC.

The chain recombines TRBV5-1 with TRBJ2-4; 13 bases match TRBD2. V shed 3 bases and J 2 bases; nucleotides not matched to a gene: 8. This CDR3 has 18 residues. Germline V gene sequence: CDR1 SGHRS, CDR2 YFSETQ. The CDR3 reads CASSWTSGSPSPKNIQYF. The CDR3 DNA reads TGCGCCAGCAGCTGGACTAGCGGGAGTCCCTCACCCAAAAACATTCAGTACTTC.

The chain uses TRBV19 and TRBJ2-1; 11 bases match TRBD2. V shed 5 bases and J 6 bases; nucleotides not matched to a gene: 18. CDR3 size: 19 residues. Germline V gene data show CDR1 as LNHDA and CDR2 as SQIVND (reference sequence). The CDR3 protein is CASSGRGSTSGRRANEQFF. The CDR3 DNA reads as TGTGCCAGTAGTGGGAGGGGGTCTACTAGCGGGAGAAGGGCCAATGAGCAGTTCTTC.

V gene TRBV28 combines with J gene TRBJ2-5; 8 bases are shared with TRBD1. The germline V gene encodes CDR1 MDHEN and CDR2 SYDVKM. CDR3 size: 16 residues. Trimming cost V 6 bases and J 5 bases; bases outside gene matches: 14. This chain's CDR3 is CASRWSHRGIGETQYF. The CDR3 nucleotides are TGTGCCAGCAGATGGTCCCACAGGGGGATTGGGGAGACCCAGTACTTC.

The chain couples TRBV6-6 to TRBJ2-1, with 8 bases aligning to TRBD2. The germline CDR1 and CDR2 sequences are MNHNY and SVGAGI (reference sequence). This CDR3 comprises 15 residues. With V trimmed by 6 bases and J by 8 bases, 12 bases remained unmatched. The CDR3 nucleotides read TGTGCCAGCAGCGATACTGCGGGAGGTTTCGATGAGCAGTTCTTC. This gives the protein CASSDTAGGFDEQFF.

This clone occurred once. The CDR3 sequence: CSGGTGYEQYF. CDR3 DNA: TGCAGCGGGGGGACGGGCTACGAGCAGTACTTC. J is TRBJ2-7 and V is TRBV29-1; D may correspond to TRBD1 or TRBD2 (5 bases each). The germline V gene encodes CDR1 SQVTM and CDR2 ANQGSEA. CDR3 size: 11 residues. V lost 7 bases and J lost 3, with 10 bases in between.

CDR3 DNA sequence: TGTGCCAGCAGTGAAGACCGACTCGCTAACTATGGCTACACCTTC. It is translated as CASSEDRLANYGYTF. V and J are TRBV6-1 and TRBJ1-2, with no clear D. The CDR3 runs to 15 residues. Germline CDR1 MNHNS, CDR2 SASEGT. Trimming pared 1 base from V and 0 bases from J, leaving 9 bases between.

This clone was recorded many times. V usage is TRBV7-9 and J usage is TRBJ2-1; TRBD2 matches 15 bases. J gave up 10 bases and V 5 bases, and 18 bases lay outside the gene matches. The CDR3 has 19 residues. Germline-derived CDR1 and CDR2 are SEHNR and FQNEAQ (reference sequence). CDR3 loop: CASSPRLGLAGGPRYEQFF. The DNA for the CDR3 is TGTGCCAGCAGCCCCAGACTGGGACTAGCGGGAGGCCCTCGTTACGAGCAGTTCTTC.

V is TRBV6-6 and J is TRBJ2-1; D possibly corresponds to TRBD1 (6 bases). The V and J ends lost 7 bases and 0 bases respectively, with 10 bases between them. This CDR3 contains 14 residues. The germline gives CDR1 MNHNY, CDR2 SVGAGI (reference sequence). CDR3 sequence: CASNTGSSYNEQFF. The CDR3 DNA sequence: TGTGCCAGCAATACAGGGAGCTCCTACAATGAGCAGTTCTTC.

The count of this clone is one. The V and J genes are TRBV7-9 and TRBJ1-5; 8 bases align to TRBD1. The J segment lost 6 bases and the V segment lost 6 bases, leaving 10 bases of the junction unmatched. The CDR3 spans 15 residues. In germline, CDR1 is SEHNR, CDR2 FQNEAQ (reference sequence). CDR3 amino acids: CASSFGTGKFQPQHF. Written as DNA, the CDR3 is TGTGCCAGCAGTTTCGGGACAGGTAAGTTTCAGCCCCAGCATTTT.

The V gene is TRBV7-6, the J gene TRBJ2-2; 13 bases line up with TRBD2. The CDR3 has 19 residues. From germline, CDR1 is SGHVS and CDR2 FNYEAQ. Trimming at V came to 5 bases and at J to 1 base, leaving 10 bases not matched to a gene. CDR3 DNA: TGTGCCAGCAGCAACTACTGGACTAGCGGGGGATTGAACACCGGGGAGCTGTTTTTT. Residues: CASSNYWTSGGLNTGELFF. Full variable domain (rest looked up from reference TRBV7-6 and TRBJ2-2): GAGVSQSPRYKVTKRGQDVALRCDPISGHVSLYWYRQALGQGPEFLTYFNYEAQQDKSGLPNDRFSAERPEGSISTLTIQRTEQRDSAMYRCASSNYWTSGGLNTGELFFGEGSRLTVL.

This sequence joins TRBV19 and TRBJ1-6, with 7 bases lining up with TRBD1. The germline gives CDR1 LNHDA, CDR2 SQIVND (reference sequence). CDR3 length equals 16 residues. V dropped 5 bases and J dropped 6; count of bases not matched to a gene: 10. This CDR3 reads CASSPTGATSNSPLHF. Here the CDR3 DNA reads TGTGCCAGTAGTCCTACAGGGGCCACATCTAATTCACCCCTCCACTTT.

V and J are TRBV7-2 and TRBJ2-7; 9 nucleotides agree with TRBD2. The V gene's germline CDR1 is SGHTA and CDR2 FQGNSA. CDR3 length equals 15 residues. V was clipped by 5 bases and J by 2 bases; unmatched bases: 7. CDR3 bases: TGTGCCAGCAGCGCCTGGACTAGCGTAACCTACGAGCAGTACTTC. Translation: CASSAWTSVTYEQYF. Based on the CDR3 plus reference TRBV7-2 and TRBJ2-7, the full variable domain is GAGVSQSPSNKVTEKGKDVELRCDPISGHTALYWYRQSLGQGLEFLIYFQGNSAPDKSGLPSDRFSAERTGGSVSTLTIQRTQQEDSAVYLCASSAWTSVTYEQYFGPGTRLTVT.

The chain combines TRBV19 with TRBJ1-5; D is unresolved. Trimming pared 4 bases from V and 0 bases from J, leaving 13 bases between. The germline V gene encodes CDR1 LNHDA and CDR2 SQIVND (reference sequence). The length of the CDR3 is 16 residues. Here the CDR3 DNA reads TGTGCCAGTAGTACCCCCCGCGTGGTTAGCAATCAGCCCCAGCATTTT. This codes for CASSTPRVVSNQPQHF.

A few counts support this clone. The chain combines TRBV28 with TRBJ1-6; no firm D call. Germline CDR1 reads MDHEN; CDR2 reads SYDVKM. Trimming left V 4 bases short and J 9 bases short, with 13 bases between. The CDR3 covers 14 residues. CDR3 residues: CASSSRGGFSPLHF. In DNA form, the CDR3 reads TGTGCCAGCAGTTCCCGGGGTGGGTTTTCACCCCTCCACTTT.

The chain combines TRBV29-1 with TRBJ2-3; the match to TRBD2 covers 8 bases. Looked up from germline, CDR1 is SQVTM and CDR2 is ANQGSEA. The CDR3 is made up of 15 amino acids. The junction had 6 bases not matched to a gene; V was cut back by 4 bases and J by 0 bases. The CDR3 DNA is TGCAGCGTTGGACGTAGCGGGATTAGCACAGATACGCAGTATTTT. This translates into CSVGRSGISTDTQYF.

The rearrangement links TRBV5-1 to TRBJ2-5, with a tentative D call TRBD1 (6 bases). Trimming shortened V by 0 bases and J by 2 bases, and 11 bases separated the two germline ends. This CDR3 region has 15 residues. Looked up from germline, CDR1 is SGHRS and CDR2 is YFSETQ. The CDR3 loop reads CASSLGGTSQETQYF. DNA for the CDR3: TGCGCCAGCAGCTTGGGAGGGACATCACAAGAGACCCAGTACTTC.

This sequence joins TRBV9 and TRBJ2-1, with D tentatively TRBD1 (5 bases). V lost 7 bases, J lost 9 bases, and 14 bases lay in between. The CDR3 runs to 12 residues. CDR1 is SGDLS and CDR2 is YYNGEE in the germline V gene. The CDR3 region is CASQKDTPEQFF. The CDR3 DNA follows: TGTGCCAGCCAAAAGGACACCCCTGAGCAGTTCTTC.

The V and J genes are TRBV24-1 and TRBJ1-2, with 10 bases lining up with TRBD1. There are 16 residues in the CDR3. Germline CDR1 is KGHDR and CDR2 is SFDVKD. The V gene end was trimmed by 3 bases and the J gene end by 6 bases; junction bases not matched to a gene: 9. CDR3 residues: CATSDDRDRGKNGYTF. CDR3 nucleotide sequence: TGTGCCACCAGTGATGACCGGGACAGGGGTAAGAATGGCTACACCTTC.

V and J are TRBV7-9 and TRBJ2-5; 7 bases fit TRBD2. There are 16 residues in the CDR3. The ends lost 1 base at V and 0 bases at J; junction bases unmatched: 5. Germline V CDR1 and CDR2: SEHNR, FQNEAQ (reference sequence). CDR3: CASSLGVRGDQETQYF. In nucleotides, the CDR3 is TGTGCCAGCAGCTTAGGCGTTCGGGGGGACCAAGAGACCCAGTACTTC.

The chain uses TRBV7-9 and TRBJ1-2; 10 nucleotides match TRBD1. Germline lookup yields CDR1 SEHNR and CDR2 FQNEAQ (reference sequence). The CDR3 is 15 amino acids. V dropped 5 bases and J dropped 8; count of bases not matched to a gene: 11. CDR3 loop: CASSPEGTGVRGYTF. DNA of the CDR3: TGTGCCAGCAGCCCAGAAGGGACAGGGGTTCGGGGCTACACCTTC.

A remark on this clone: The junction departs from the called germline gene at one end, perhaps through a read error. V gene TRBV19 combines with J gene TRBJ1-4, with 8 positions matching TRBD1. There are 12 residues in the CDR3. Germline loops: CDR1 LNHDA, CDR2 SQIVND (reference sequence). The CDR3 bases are TGTGCTAGTAGGGACAGGAGTACGAAACTGTTTTTT. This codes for CASRDRSTKLFF.

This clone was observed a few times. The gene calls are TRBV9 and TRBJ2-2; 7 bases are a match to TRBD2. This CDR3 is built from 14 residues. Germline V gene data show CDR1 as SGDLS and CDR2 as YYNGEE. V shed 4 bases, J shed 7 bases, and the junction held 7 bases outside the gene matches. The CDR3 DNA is TGTGCCAGCAGCCCGGTGGTAGCGGGCGGGGAGCTGTTTTTT. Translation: CASSPVVAGGELFF.

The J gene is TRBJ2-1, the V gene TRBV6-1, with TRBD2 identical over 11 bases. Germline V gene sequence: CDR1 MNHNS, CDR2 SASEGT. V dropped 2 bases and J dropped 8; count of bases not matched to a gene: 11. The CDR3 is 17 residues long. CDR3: CASSEQLLAGGADEQFF. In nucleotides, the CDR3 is TGTGCCAGCAGTGAACAATTGCTAGCGGGGGGTGCGGATGAGCAGTTCTTC.

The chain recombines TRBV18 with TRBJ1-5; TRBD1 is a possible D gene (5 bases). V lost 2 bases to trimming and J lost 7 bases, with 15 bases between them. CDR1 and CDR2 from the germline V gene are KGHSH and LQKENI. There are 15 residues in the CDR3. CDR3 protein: CASSPNKGRVQPQHF. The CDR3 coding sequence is TGTGCCAGCTCACCAAATAAGGGCAGGGTCCAGCCCCAGCATTTT. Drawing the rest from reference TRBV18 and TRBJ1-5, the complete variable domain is NAGVMQNPRHLVRRRGQEARLRCSPMKGHSHVYWYRQLPEEGLKFMVYLQKENIIDESGMPKERFSAEFPKEGPSILRIQQVVRGDSAAYFCASSPNKGRVQPQHFGDGTRLSIL.

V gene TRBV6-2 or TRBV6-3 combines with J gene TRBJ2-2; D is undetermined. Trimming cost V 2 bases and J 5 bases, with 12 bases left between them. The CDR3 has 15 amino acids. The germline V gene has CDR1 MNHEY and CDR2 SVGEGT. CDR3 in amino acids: CASSYGQLETGELFF. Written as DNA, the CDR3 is TGTGCCAGCAGTTACGGGCAGCTTGAGACCGGGGAGCTGTTTTTT.

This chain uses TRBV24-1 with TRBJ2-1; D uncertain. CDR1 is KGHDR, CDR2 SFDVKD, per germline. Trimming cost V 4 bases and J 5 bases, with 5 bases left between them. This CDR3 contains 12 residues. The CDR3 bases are TGTGCCACCAGTGACCGGGACAATGAGCAGTTCTTC. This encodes CATSDRDNEQFF.

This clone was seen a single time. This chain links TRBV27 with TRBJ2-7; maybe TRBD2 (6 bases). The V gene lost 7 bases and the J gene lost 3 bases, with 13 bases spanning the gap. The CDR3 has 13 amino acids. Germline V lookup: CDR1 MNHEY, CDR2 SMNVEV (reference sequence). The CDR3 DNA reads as TGTGCCAGCATGGGACTGCTAAACTACGAGCAGTACTTC. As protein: CASMGLLNYEQYF.

CDR3 sequence: CASSSSQGASYGYTF. DNA of the CDR3: TGTGCCAGCAGCTCGAGCCAGGGGGCGAGCTATGGCTACACCTTC. This rearrangement joins TRBV7-2 to TRBJ1-2, with 8 bases aligning to TRBD1. The CDR3 length is 15 residues. V lost 4 bases, J lost 4 bases, and 8 bases stayed unmatched. Germline assignment: CDR1 SGHTA and CDR2 FQGNSA. The whole variable domain, filled in from reference TRBV7-2 and TRBJ1-2, reads GAGVSQSPSNKVTEKGKDVELRCDPISGHTALYWYRQSLGQGLEFLIYFQGNSAPDKSGLPSDRFSAERTGGSVSTLTIQRTQQEDSAVYLCASSSSQGASYGYTFGSGTRLTVV.

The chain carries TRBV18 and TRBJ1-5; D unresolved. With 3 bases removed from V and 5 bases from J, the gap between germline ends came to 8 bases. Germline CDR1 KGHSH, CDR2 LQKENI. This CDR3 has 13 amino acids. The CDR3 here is CASSPGEHQPQHF. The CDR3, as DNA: TGTGCCAGCTCACCCGGAGAACATCAGCCCCAGCATTTT.